The clone carrying this T cell receptor beta chain was counted only a few times. The antigen is undetermined. The data were obtained in a study of yellow fever vaccine responses in identical twins. Study results and caveats: Twins reportedly appeared to share part of their vaccine T cell response while keeping part individual.

Via MiXCR, TCRdb re-called the RT-PCR reads, giving one row per CDR3 protein. There are fewer than 6,000 distinct CDR3 sequences in the sample; 70% to 90% occur only once, and around 2.3% lies in the top ten. Trimming removed 1 base at V and 4 bases at J, with 12 bases between. The germline gives CDR1 PRHDT, CDR2 FYEKMQ (reference sequence). The length of the CDR3 is 15 residues. Sequencing used T cells from blood (PBMCs), unsorted or a sorted subset (not recorded which), obtained before or after yellow fever vaccination (not recorded which). The receptor's source is a woman younger than 35 who received the yellow fever vaccine. The V call is TRBV13, the J call TRBJ2-3; D not resolved. The CDR3 loop reads CASSLVLQRADTQYF. The CDR3 coding sequence is TGTGCCAGCAGCTTAGTTCTGCAACGAGCAGATACGCAGTATTTT.